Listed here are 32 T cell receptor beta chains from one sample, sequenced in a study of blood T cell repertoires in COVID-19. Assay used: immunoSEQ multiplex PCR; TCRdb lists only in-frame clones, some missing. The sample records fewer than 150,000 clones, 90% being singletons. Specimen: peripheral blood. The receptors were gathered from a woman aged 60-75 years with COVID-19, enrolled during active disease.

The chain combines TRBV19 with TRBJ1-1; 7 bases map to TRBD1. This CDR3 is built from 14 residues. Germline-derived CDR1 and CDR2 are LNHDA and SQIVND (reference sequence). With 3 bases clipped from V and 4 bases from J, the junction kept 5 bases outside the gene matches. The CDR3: CASSIQGVSTEAFF. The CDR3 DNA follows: TGTGCCAGTAGTATCCAGGGGGTTAGCACTGAAGCTTTCTTT.

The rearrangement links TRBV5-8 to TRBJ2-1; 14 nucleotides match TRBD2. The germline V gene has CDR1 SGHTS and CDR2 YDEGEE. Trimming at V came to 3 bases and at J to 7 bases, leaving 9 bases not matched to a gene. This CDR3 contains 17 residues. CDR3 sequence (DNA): TGTGCCAGCAGCTACCCCCCGGGACTAGCGGGGGTTAATGAGCAGTTCTTC. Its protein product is CASSYPPGLAGVNEQFF.

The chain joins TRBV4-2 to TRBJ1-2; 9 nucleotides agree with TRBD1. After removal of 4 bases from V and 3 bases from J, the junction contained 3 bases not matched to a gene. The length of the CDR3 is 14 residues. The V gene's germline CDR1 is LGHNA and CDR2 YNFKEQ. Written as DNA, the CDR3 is TGTGCCAGCAGCCCCCGACAGGGGGACTATGGCTACACCTTC. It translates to CASSPRQGDYGYTF.

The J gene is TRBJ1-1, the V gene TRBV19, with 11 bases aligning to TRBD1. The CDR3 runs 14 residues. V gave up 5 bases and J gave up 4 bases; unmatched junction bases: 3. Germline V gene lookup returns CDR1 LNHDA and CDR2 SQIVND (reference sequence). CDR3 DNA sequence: TGTGCCAGTAGTCATGGACAGGGGGCCACTGAAGCTTTCTTT. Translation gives CASSHGQGATEAFF.

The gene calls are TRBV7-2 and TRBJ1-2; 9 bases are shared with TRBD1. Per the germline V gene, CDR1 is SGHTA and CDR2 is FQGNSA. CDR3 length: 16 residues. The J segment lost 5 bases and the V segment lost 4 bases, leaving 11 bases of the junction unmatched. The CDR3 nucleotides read TGTGCCAGCAGCTCCGGCGGGACAGGGTTAATTTATGGCTACACCTTC. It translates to CASSSGGTGLIYGYTF.

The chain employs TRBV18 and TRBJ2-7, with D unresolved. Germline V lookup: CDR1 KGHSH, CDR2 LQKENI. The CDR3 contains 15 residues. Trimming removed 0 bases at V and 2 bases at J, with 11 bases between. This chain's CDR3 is CASSPPLAGTYEQYF. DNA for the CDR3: TGTGCCAGCTCACCACCACTTGCAGGCACCTACGAGCAGTACTTC.

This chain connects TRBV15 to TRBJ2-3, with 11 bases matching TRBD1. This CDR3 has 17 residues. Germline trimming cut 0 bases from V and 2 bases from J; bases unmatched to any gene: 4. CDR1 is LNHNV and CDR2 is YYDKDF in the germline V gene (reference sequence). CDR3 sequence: CATSRDVGQGATDTQYF. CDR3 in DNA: TGTGCCACCAGCAGAGATGTCGGACAGGGGGCCACAGATACGCAGTATTTT.

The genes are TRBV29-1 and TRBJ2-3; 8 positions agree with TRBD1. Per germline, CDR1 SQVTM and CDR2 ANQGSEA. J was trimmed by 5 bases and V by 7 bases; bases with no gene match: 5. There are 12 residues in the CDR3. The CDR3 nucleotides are TGCAGCGGCCTCGACAGGGGAGATACGCAGTATTTT. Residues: CSGLDRGDTQYF.

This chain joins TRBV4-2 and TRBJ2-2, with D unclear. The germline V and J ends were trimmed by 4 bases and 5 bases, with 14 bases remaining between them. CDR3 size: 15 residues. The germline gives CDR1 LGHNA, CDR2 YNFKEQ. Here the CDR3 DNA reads TGTGCCAGCAGCCCCGGCCGGGTAAGGACCGGGGAGCTGTTTTTT. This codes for CASSPGRVRTGELFF.

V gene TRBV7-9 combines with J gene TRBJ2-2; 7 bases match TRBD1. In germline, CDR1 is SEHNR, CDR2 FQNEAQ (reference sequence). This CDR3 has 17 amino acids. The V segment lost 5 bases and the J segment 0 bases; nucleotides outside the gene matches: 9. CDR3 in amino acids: CASSPLPGQSNTGELFF. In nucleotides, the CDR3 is TGTGCCAGCAGCCCCCTTCCGGGACAGTCGAACACCGGGGAGCTGTTTTTT.

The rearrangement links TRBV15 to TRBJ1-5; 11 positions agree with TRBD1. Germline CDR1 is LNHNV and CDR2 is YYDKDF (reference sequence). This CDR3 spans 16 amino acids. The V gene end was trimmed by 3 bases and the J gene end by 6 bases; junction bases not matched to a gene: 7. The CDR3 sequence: CATSSLDRGHSQPQHF. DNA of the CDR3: TGTGCCACCAGCAGCCTGGACAGGGGGCACAGTCAGCCCCAGCATTTT.

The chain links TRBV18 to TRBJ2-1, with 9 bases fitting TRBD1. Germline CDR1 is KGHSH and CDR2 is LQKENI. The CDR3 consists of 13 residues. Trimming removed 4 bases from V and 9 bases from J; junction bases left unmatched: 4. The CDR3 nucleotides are TGTGCCAGCTCACTCGGACAGGGGATTGAGCAGTTCTTC. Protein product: CASSLGQGIEQFF.

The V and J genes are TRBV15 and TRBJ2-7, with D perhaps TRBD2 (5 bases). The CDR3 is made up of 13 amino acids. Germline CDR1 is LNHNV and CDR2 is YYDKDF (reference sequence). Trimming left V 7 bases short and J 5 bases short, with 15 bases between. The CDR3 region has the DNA TGTGCCACCACGGGGTGGGCGAACGACGAGCAGTACTTC. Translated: CATTGWANDEQYF.

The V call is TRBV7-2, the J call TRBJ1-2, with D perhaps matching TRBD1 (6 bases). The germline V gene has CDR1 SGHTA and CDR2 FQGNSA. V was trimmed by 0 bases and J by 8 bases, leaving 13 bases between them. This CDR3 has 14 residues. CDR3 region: CASSLAGDRRGYTF. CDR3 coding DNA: TGTGCCAGCAGCTTAGCGGGTGACAGGCGAGGCTACACCTTC.

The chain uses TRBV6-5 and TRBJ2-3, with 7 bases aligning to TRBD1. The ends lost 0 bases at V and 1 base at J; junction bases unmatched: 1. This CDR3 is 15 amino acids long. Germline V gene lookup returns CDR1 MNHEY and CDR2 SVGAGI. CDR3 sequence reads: CASSYSQGGTDTQYF. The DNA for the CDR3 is TGTGCCAGCAGTTACTCCCAGGGGGGCACAGATACGCAGTATTTT.

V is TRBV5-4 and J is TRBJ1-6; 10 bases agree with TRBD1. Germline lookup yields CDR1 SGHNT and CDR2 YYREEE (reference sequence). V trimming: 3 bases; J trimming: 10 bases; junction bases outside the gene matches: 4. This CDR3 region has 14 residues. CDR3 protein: CASSSGQGNSPLHF. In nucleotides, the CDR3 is TGTGCCAGCAGCTCGGGACAGGGGAACTCACCCCTCCACTTT. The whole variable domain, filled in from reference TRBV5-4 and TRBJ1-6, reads ETGVTQSPTHLIKTRGQQVTLRCSSQSGHNTVSWYQQALGQGPQFIFQYYREEENGRGNFPPRFSGLQFPNYSSELNVNALELDDSALYLCASSSGQGNSPLHFGNGTRLTVT.

CDR3 sequence: CASSQSLPGQGTYGYTF. CDR3 DNA sequence: TGCGCCAGCAGCCAATCTCTCCCGGGACAGGGGACCTATGGCTACACCTTC. The chain carries TRBV4-3 and TRBJ1-2; TRBD1 matches at 10 bases. Losses at the gene ends were 2 bases for V and 4 bases for J; bases not matched to a gene: 10. Germline loops: CDR1 LGHNA, CDR2 YSLEER. CDR3 length: 17 amino acids.

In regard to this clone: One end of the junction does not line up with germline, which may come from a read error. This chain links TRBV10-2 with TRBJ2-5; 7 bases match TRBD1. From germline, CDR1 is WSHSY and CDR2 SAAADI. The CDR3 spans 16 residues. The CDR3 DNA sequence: TGCGCCAGCAGTGAGTCGCGACAGGGCAATCGAGAGGCCCAGTACTTC. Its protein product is CASSESRQGNREAQYF.

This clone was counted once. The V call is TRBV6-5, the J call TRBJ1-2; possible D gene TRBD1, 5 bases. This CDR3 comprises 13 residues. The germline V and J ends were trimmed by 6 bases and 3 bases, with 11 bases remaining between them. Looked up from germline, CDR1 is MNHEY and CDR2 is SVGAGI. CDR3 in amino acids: CASSSTVYYGYTF. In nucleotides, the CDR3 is TGTGCCAGCAGCTCGACAGTTTACTATGGCTACACCTTC.

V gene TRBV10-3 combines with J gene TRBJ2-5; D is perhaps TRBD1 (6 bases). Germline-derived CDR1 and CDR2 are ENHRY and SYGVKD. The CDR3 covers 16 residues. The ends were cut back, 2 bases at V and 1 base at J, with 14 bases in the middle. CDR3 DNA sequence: TGTGCCATCAGTGAGGTAGACAGGCAATTCCAAGAGACCCAGTACTTC. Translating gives CAISEVDRQFQETQYF.

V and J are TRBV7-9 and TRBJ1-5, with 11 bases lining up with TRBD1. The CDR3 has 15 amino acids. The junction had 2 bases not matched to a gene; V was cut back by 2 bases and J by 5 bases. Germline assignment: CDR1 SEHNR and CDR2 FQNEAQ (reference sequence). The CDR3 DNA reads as TGTGCCAGCAGCTTATTGGGACAGGGGGATCAGCCCCAGCATTTT. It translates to CASSLLGQGDQPQHF.

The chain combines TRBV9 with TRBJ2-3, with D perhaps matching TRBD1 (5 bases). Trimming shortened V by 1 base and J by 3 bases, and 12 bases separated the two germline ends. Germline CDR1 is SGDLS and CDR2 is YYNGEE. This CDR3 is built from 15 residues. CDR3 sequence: CASSVNSGQTDTQYF. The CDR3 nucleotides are TGTGCCAGCAGCGTAAATTCAGGGCAGACAGATACGCAGTATTTT. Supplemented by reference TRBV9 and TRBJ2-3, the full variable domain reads DSGVTQTPKHLITATGQRVTLRCSPRSGDLSVYWYQQSLDQGLQFLIQYYNGEERAKGNILERFSAQQFPDLHSELNLSSLELGDSALYFCASSVNSGQTDTQYFGPGTRLTVL.

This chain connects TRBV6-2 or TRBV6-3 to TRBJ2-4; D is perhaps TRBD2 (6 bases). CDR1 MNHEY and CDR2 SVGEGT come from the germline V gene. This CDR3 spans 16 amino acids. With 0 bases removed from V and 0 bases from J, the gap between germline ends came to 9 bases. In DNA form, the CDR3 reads TGTGCCAGCAGTTACTCTGGCGGGGTAGCCAAAAACATTCAGTACTTC. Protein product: CASSYSGGVAKNIQYF.

The CDR3 reads CASSLITGSPLHF. Here the CDR3 DNA reads TGTGCCAGCAGTTTAATTACAGGGTCACCCCTCCACTTT. The chain employs TRBV12-3 or TRBV12-4 and TRBJ1-6, with a weak D call TRBD1 (6 bases). The CDR3 is 13 residues long. V was cut by 2 bases and J by 10 bases, with 9 bases left in between.

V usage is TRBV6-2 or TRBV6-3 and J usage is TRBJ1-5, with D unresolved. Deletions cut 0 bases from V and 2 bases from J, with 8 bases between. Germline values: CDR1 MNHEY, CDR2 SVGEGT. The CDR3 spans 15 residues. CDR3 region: CASSYSRGRNQPQHF. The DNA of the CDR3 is TGTGCCAGCAGTTACTCGAGAGGGCGCAATCAGCCCCAGCATTTT.

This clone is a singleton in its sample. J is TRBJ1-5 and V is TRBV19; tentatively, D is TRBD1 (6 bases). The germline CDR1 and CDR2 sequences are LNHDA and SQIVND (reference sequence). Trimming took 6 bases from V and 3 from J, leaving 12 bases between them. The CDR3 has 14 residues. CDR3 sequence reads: CASSIDRFNQPQHF. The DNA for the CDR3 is TGTGCCAGTAGCATCGACAGGTTCAATCAGCCCCAGCATTTT.

CDR3 nucleotides: TGTGCCACCCAAACCCGACAGGGTAAATCCTACGAGCAGTACTTC. It codes for CATQTRQGKSYEQYF. This rearrangement joins TRBV2 to TRBJ2-7; 7 bases are a match to TRBD1. Germline assignment: CDR1 SNHLY and CDR2 FYNNEI. The CDR3 is made up of 15 amino acids. V shed 10 bases, J shed 1 base, and the junction held 13 bases outside the gene matches.

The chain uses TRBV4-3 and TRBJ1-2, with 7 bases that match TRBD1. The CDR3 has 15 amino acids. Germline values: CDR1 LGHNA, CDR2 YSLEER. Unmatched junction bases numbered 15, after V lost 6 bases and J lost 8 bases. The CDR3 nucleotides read TGCGCCAGCAGTGAAAGATGGGAACAGGGGATCGGCTACACCTTC. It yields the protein CASSERWEQGIGYTF.

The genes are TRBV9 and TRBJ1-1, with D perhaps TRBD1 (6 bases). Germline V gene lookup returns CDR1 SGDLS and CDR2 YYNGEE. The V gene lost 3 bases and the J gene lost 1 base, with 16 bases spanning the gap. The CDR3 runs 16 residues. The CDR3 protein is CASSEGGARENTEAFF. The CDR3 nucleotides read TGTGCCAGCAGCGAGGGGGGGGCACGGGAGAACACTGAAGCTTTCTTT. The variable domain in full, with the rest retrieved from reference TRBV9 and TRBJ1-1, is DSGVTQTPKHLITATGQRVTLRCSPRSGDLSVYWYQQSLDQGLQFLIQYYNGEERAKGNILERFSAQQFPDLHSELNLSSLELGDSALYFCASSEGGARENTEAFFGQGTRLTVV.

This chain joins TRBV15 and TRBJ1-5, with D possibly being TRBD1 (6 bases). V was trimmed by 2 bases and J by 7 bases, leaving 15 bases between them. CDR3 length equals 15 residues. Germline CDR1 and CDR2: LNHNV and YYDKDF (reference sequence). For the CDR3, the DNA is TGTGCCACCAGCAGATCCACAGGGATGAGCCAGCCCCAGCATTTT. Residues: CATSRSTGMSQPQHF.

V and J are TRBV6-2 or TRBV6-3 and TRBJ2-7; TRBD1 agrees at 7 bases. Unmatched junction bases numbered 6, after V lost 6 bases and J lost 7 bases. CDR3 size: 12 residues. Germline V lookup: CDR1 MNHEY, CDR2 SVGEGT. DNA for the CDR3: TGTGCCAGCAGCAGACAGGGAATTGAGCAGTACTTC. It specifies CASSRQGIEQYF.

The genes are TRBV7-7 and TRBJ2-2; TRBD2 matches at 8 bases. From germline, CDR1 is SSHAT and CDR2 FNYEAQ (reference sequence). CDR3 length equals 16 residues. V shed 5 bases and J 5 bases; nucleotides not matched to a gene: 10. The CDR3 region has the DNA TGTGCCAGCAGCCCACCTGCGGGAGGCCTGACCGGGGAGCTGTTTTTT. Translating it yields CASSPPAGGLTGELFF.